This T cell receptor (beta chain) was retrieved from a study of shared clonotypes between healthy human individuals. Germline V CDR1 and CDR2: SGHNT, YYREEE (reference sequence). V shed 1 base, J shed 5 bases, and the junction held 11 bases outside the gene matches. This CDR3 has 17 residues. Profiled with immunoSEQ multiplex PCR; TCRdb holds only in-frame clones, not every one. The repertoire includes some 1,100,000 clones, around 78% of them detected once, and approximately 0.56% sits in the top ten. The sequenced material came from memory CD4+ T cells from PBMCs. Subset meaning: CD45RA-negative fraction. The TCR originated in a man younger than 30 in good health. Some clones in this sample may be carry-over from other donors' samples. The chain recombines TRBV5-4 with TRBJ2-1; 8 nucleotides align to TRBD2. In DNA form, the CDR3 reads TGTGCCAGCAGCTTGAAGACCGGGACTAGAATTAACAATGAGCAGTTCTTC. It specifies CASSLKTGTRINNEQFF.